This T cell receptor beta chain was profiled in a study of naive CD8 T cells in extremely preterm neonates. Study results and limitations: Compared with older groups, preterm CDR3s were shorter, with fewer N additions and less trimming. Preterm samples differed in productive template counts; sample size was small.

Preterm samples came from extremely preterm deliveries at roughly 21-27 weeks. Generated by immunoSEQ multiplex PCR, the TCRdb table keeps only in-frame clones and is missing some. Among around 25,000 clones listed, about 91% were seen once. To note about this clone: Its antigen is as yet unknown. Distinct nucleotide sequences in the sample also encode this CDR3.

Sequencing was done on a sample of naive CD8+ T cells from cord blood. The clonotype comes from a boy who was born preterm.

The CDR3 sequence is CASSLASGGADTQYF. The CDR3 bases are TGCGCCAGCAGCTTGGCCAGCGGGGGGGCAGATACGCAGTATTTT. The chain is built from TRBV5-1 and TRBJ2-3, with 10 bases fitting TRBD2. V lost 0 bases, J lost 4 bases, and 2 bases stayed unmatched. CDR1 and CDR2 (germline): SGHRS, YFSETQ. This CDR3 contains 15 residues.